The T cell receptor beta chain under discussion was sequenced for a study of human T cells and chemical hapten exposure. Whole-study context: Researchers reported sensitizing an approximately 2 cm by approximately 2 cm upper inner arm skin site with 2% DPC. Throughout a study of roughly 5.5 months, patients underwent weekly scalp administration of diphenylcyclopropenone doses. Study-wide results and limits: There were significantly more large CDR3 similarity clusters among expanded TCRs than among controls.

Original methodology: Sampled TCR counts reached a median of approximately 100,000 per sample, with values ranging from roughly 20,000 to 700,000. A single record per CDR3 protein comes from TCRdb applying MiXCR to the RACE reads. TCRdb's processing, not the authors' own work, is the source of the V and J calls. This sample carries 80,000 to 95,000 distinct CDR3 sequences, 9.5% to 11% of them seen once, and the ten largest clones take 2.2%. Time point: patch test 2, 6 weeks after DPC sensitization. Noted treatment: therapeutic diphenylcyclopropenone sensitization with weekly scalp DPC. On this clonotype: Its antigen remains unidentified.

The TCR was taken from a man in his forties with alopecia areata. Some clones in this sample may be carry-over from other donors' samples. Sample: whole blood, taken in connection with sensitization to the hapten diphenylcyclopropenone (DPC).

In nucleotides, the CDR3 is TGTGCCAGCAGCTTTCCGCTTAGCGGGAGTTTCGGAGATACGCAGTATTTT. Translating gives CASSFPLSGSFGDTQYF. The V and J genes are TRBV5-4 and TRBJ2-3, with TRBD2 matching 9 bases. Germline V gives CDR1 SGHNT, CDR2 YYREEE (reference sequence). The CDR3 is 17 residues long. With V trimmed by 2 bases and J by 5 bases, 12 bases remained unmatched.